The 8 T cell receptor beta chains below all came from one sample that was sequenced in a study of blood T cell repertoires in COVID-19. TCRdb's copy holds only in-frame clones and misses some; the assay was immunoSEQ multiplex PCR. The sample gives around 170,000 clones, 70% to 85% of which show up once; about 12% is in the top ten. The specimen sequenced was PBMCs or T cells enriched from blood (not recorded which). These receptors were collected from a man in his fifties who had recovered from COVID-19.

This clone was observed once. CDR3 coding DNA: TGTGCCAGCAGCGTAAGTGGGGACAGGGGCTCTGGAAACACCATATATTTT. It translates to CASSVSGDRGSGNTIYF. The genes are TRBV9 and TRBJ1-3, with 10 bases that match TRBD1. Germline V CDR1 and CDR2: SGDLS, YYNGEE. J was trimmed by 0 bases and V by 1 base; bases with no gene match: 4. This CDR3 spans 17 amino acids.

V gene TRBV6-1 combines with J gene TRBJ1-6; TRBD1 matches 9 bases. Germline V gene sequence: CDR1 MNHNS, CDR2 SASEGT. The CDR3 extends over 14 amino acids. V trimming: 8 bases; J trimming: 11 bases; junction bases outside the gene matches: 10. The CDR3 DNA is TGTGCCAGCTCCTCGGGACAGGGATATCCACCCCTCCACTTT. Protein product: CASSSGQGYPPLHF.

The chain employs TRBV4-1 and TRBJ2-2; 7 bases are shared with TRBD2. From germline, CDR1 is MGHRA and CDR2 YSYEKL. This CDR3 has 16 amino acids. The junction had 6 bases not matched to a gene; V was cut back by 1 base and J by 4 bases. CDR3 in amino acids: CASSQVSGGGTGELFF. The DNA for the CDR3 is TGCGCCAGCAGCCAAGTTTCTGGGGGGGGCACCGGGGAGCTGTTTTTT.

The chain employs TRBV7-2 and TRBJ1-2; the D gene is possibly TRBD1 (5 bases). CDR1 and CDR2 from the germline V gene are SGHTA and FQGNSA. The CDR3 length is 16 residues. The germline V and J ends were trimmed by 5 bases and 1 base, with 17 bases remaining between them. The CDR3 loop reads CASSGATENNNYGYTF. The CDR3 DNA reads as TGTGCCAGCAGCGGTGCGACAGAAAATAATAACTATGGCTACACCTTC.

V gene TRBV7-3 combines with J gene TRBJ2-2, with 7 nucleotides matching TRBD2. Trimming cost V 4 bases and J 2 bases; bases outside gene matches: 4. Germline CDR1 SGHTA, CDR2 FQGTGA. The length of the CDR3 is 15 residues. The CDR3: CASSSKAGNTGELFF. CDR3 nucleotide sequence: TGTGCCAGCAGCTCCAAAGCGGGAAACACCGGGGAGCTGTTTTTT.

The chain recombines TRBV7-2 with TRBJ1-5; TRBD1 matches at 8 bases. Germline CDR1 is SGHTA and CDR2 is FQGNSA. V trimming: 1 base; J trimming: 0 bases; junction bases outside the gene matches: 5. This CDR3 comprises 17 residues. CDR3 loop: CASSLGQGFDSNQPQHF. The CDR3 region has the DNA TGTGCCAGCAGCTTAGGACAGGGGTTTGATAGCAATCAGCCCCAGCATTTT. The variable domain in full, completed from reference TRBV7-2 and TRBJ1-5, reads GAGVSQSPSNKVTEKGKDVELRCDPISGHTALYWYRQSLGQGLEFLIYFQGNSAPDKSGLPSDRFSAERTGGSVSTLTIQRTQQEDSAVYLCASSLGQGFDSNQPQHFGDGTRLSIL.

This CDR3 reads CASSSGSVVRAFF. The CDR3 nucleotides read TGCGCCAGCAGTTCCGGGAGCGTGGTTCGAGCTTTCTTT. The chain uses TRBV5-1 and TRBJ1-1, with D hard to call. CDR3 length equals 13 residues. V shed 5 bases and J shed 10 bases, with 18 bases lying between them. The germline V gene has CDR1 SGHRS and CDR2 YFSETQ. Combining the CDR3 with reference TRBV5-1 and TRBJ1-1 gives the whole variable domain KAGVTQTPRYLIKTRGQQVTLSCSPISGHRSVSWYQQTPGQGLQFLFEYFSETQRNKGNFPGRFSGRQFSNSRSEMNVSTLELGDSALYLCASSSGSVVRAFFGQGTRLTVV.

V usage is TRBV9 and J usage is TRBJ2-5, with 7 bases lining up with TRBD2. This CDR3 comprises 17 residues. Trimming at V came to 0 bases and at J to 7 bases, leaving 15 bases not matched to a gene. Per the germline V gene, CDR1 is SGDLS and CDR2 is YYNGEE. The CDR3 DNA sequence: TGTGCCAGCAGCGTAGCGCCGGGGGACTACCACGAGGGGACCCAGTACTTC. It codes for CASSVAPGDYHEGTQYF. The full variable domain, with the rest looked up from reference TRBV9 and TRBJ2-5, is DSGVTQTPKHLITATGQRVTLRCSPRSGDLSVYWYQQSLDQGLQFLIQYYNGEERAKGNILERFSAQQFPDLHSELNLSSLELGDSALYFCASSVAPGDYHEGTQYFGPGTRLLVL.